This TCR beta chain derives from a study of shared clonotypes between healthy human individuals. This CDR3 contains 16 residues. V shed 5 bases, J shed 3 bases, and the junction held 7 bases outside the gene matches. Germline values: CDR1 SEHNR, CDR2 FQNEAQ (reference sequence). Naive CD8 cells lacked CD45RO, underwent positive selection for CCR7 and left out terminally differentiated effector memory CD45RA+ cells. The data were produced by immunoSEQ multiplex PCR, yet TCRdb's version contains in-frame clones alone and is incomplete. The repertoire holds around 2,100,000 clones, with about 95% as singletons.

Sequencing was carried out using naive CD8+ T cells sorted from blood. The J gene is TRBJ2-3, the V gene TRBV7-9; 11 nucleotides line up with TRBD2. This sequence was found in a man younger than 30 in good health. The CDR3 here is CASSQPLAGETDTQYF. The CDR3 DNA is TGTGCCAGCAGCCAACCACTAGCGGGGGAAACAGATACGCAGTATTTT.